This TCR beta chain stems from a study of T cell repertoires in cytomegalovirus infection (dated by TCRdb to between 2017 and 2020). About the investigation overall: Donor HLA type was relevant to the analysis, because carriage of CMV infection together with the matching HLA type was indicated by public TCR beta signatures. Paper-wide results and their limitations: Carriers of CMV infection plus the relevant HLA type were discriminated by the cumulative frequency of public TCR beta family members in the study cohort and in an independent 352-donor cohort. The ex vivo response was dominated by HLA-C-restricted CMV-specific TCR beta clonotypes, which also provided the single most frequent clonotype in two of eight donors.

Concerning this clonotype itself: Its binding antigen is unknown. The junction does not match germline at one end; this may be a read error.

The germline V gene yields MGHRA for CDR1 and YSYEKL for CDR2. Counted from cysteine to phenylalanine, this CDR3 has 15 amino acids. The retained sequence is limited to the CDR3, 45 bases, with the frame set at the first base. The reads were generated on an Illumina HiSeq 1500. TCRdb's own reprocessing of the public reads used fastp at Q25 and MiXCR and kept productive beta chains. Rows matching on CDR3 protein sequence are summarized as one entry with the most common DNA and genes. The sample table shows about 740,000 distinct CDR3 sequences, and 35% are seen once. The top ten clonotypes cover 2.5% to 3% of the sample.

The source of this sequence is a human donor in good health (CMV status not recorded). Some clones in this sample may be carry-over from other donors' samples. The sequenced sample was PBMCs. The chain links TRBV4-1 with TRBJ2-5, and the D gene may be TRBD2, 6 bases matching. The base sequence is TGTGCCAGCAGTTTACTCCGGGGGAACCAAGAGACCCAGTACTTC. Translated, it gives CASSLLRGNQETQYF.